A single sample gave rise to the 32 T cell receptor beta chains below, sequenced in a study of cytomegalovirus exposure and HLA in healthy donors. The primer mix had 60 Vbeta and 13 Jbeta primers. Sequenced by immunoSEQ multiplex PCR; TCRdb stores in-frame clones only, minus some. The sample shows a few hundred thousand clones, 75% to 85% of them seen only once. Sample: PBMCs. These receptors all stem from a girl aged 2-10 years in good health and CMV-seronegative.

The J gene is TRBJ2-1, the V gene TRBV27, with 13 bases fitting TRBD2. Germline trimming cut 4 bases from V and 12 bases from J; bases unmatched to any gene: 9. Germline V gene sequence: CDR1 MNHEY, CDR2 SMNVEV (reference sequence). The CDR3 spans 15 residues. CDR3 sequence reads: CASSSPGLAGNGQFF. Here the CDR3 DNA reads TGTGCCAGCAGTTCCCCGGGACTAGCGGGGAACGGGCAGTTCTTC.

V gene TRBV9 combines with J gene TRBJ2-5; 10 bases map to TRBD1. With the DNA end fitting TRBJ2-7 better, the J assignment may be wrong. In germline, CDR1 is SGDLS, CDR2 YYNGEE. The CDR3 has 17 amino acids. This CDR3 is CASSARDRGHPFYEQYF. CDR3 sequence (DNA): TGTGCCAGCAGCGCCCGGGACAGGGGTCACCCGTTCTACGAGCAGTACTTC.

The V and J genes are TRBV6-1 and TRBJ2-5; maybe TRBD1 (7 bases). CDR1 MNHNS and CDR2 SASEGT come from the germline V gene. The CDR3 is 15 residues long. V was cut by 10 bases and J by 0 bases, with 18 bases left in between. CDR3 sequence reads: CATFDAGQYQETQYF. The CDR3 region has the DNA TGTGCCACCTTTGACGCGGGACAGTACCAAGAGACCCAGTACTTC.

The CDR3 DNA follows: TGTGCCAGTAGTATAGGAGAGGCCAGCTTCTATAATTCACCCCTCCACTTT. Translating it yields CASSIGEASFYNSPLHF. The V gene is TRBV19, the J gene TRBJ1-6; the D is unclear. CDR1 and CDR2 from the germline V gene are LNHDA and SQIVND (reference sequence). V dropped 1 base and J dropped 3 bases, with 13 bases sitting between them. The CDR3 extends over 17 amino acids.

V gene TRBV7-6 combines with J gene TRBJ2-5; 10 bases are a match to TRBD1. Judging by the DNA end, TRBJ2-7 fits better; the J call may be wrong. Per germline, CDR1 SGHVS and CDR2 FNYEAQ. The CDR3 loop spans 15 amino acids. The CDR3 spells CASSLETGGGYEQYF. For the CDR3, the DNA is TGTGCCAGCAGCTTAGAGACAGGGGGCGGCTACGAGCAGTACTTC.

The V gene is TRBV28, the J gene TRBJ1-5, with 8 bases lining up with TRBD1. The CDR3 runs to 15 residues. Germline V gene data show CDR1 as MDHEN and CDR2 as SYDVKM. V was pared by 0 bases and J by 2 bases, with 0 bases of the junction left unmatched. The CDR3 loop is CASSLWGQGNQPQHF. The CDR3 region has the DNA TGTGCCAGCAGTTTATGGGGACAGGGCAATCAGCCCCAGCATTTT.

CDR3 bases: TGTGCCAGCAGTACCCCCGGGGGGGCCTACGAGCAGTACTTC. Its protein product is CASSTPGGAYEQYF. The V and J genes are TRBV27 and TRBJ2-7, with TRBD2 matching over 8 bases. The V and J ends lost 5 bases and 2 bases, in that order; junction bases with no gene match: 5. Germline lookup yields CDR1 MNHEY and CDR2 SMNVEV (reference sequence). This CDR3 comprises 14 residues.

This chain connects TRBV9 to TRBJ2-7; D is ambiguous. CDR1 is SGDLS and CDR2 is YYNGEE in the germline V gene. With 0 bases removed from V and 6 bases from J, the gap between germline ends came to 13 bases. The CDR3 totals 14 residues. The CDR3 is CASSVGNTNFEQYF. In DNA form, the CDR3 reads TGTGCCAGCAGCGTAGGGAATACTAACTTCGAGCAGTACTTC.

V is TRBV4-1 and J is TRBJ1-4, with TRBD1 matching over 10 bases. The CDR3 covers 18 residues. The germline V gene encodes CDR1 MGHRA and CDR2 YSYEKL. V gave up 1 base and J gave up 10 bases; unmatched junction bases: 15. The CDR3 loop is CASSQAWSGGTGVRKLFF. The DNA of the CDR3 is TGCGCCAGCAGCCAAGCGTGGAGCGGCGGGACAGGGGTGAGAAAACTGTTTTTT.

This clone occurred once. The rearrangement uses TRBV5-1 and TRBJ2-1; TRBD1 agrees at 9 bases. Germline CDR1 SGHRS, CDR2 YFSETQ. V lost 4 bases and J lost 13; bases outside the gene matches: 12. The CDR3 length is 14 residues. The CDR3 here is CASSRTGVDPSQFF. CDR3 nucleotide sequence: TGCGCCAGCAGCAGGACAGGGGTCGACCCCTCCCAGTTCTTC.

Here the CDR3 reads CASSWDTYEQYF. The CDR3 DNA follows: TGTGCCAGCAGCTGGGACACCTACGAGCAGTACTTC. V usage is TRBV5-6 and J usage is TRBJ2-5; D is perhaps TRBD1 (6 bases). TRBJ2-7 matches the DNA end more closely, so the J call is doubtful. CDR3 length: 12 residues. Germline CDR1 SGHDT, CDR2 YYEEEE.

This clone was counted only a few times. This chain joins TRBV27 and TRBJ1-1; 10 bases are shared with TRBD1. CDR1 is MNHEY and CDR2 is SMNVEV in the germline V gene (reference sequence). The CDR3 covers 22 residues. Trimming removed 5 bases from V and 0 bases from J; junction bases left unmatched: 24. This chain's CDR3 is CASSTIRGDRGSQRLMNTEAFF. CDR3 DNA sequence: TGTGCCAGCAGTACAATCCGGGGGGACAGGGGTAGCCAGCGGCTCATGAACACTGAAGCTTTCTTT.

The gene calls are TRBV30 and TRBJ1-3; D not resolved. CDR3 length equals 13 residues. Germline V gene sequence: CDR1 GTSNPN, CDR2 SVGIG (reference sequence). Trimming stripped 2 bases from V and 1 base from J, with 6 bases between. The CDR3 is CAWSSSSGNTIYF. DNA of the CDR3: TGTGCCTGGAGTTCGAGTTCTGGAAACACCATATATTTT.

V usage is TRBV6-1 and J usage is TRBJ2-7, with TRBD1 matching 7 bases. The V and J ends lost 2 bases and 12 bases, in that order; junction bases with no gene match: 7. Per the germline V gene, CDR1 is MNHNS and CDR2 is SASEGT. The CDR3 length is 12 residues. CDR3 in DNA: TGTGCCAGCAGTGAATGGGGTAGGGGGCGGTACTTC. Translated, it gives CASSEWGRGRYF.

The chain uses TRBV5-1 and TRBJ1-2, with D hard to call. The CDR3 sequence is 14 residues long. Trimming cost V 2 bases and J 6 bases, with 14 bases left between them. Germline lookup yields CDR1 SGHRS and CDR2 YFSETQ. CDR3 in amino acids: CASSFSGIEHGYTF. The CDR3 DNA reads TGCGCCAGCAGCTTTTCGGGAATCGAGCATGGCTACACCTTC.

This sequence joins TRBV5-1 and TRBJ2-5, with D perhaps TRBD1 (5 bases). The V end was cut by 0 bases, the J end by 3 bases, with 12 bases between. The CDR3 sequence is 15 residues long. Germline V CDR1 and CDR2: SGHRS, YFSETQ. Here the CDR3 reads CASSLAPGMEETQYF. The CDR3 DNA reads TGCGCCAGCAGCTTGGCCCCAGGGATGGAAGAGACCCAGTACTTC.

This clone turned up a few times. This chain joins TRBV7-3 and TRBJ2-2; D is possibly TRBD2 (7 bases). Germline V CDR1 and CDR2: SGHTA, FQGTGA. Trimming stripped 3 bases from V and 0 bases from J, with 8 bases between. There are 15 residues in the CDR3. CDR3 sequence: CASSLGGPNTGELFF. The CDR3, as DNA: TGTGCCAGCAGCTTGGGGGGGCCGAACACCGGGGAGCTGTTTTTT.

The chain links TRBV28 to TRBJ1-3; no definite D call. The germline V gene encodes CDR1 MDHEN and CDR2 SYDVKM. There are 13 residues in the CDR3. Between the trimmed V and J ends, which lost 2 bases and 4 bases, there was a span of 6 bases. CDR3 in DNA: TGTGCCAGCAGTTTAATCTCCGGAAACACCATATATTTT. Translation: CASSLISGNTIYF. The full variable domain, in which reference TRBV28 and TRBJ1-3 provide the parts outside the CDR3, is DVKVTQSSRYLVKRTGEKVFLECVQDMDHENMFWYRQDPGLGLRLIYFSYDVKMKEKGDIPEGYSVSREKKERFSLILESASTNQTSMYLCASSLISGNTIYFGEGSWLTVV.

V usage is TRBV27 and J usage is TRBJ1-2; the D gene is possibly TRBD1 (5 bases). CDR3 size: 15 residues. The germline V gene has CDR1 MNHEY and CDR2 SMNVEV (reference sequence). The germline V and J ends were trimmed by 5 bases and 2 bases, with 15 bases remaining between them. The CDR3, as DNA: TGTGCCAGCAGTCCTACGGGACTTTTGAACTATGGCTACACCTTC. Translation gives CASSPTGLLNYGYTF.

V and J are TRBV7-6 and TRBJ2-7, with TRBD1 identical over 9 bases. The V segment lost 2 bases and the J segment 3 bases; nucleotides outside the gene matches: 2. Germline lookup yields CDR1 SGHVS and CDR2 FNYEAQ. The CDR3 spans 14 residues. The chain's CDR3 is CASSLPGQGYEQYF. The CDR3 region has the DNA TGTGCCAGCAGCTTACCGGGACAGGGCTACGAGCAGTACTTC.

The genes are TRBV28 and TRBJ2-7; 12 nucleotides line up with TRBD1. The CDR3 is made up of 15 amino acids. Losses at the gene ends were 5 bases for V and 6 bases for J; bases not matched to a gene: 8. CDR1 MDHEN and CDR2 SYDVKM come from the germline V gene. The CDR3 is CASSPPGQGAGEQYF. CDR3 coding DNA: TGTGCCAGCAGTCCCCCGGGACAGGGGGCAGGCGAGCAGTACTTC.

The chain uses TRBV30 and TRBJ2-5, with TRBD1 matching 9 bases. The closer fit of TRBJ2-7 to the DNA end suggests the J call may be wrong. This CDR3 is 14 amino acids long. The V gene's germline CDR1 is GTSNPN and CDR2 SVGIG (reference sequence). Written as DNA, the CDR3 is TGTGCCTGGGCCGAGGGACAGGGCAACTACGAGCAGTACTTC. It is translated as CAWAEGQGNYEQYF.

The CDR3 sequence: CASSQDAGYEQYF. Written as DNA, the CDR3 is TGTGCCAGCAGCCAAGACGCCGGTTACGAGCAGTACTTC. V and J are TRBV14 and TRBJ2-7, with D unclear. The germline V gene has CDR1 SGHDN and CDR2 FVKESK. V gave up 0 bases and J gave up 4 bases, with 7 bases separating them. The CDR3 spans 13 residues.

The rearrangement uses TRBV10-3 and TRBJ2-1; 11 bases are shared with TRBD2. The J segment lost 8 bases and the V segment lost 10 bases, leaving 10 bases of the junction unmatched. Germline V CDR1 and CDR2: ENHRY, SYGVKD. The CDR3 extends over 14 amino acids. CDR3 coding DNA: TGTGCCACCCGTGCGGTTAGCGGGAGGGATGAGCAGTTCTTC. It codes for CATRAVSGRDEQFF.

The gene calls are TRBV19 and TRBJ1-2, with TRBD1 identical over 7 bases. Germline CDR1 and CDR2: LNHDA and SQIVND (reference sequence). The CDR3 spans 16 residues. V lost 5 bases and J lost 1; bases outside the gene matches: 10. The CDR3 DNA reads TGTGCCAGTAGTCGACAGGGACCCGTCAATAACTATGGCTACACCTTC. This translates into CASSRQGPVNNYGYTF. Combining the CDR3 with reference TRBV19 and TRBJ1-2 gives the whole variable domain DGGITQSPKYLFRKEGQNVTLSCEQNLNHDAMYWYRQDPGQGLRLIYYSQIVNDFQKGDIAEGYSVSREKKESFPLTVTSAQKNPTAFYLCASSRQGPVNNYGYTFGSGTRLTVV.

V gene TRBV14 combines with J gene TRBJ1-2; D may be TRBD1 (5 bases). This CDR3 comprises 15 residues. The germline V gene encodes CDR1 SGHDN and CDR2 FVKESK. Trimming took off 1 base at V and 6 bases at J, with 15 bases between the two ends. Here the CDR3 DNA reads TGTGCCAGCAGCCAAGTGGGCAGGGTTGGTCATGGCTACACCTTC. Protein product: CASSQVGRVGHGYTF.

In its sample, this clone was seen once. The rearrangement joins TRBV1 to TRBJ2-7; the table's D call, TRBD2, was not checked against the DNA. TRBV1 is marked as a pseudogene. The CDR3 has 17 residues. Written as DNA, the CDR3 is TGCACCAGCAGCCAAGATCAAAATAGCGGGACCACCTACGAGCAGTACTTC. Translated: CTSSQDQNSGTTYEQYF.

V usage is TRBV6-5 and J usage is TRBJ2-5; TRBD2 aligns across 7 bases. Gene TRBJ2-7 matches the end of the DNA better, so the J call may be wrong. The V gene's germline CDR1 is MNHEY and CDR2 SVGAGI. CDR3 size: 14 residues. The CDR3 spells CASSQSGKSHEQYF. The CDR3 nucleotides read TGTGCCAGCAGTCAAAGCGGGAAAAGCCACGAGCAGTACTTC.

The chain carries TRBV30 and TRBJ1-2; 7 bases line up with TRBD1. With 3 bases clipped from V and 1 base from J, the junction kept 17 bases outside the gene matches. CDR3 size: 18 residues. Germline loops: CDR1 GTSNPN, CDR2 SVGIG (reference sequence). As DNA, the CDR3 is TGTGCCTGGAGGGATGTAGGGACAGCGACCCGACATAACTATGGCTACACCTTC. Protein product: CAWRDVGTATRHNYGYTF.

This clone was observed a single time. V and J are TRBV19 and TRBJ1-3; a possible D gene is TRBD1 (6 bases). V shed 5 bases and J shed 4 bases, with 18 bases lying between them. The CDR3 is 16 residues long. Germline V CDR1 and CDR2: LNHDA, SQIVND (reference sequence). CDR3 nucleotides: TGTGCCAGTAGTCGCCCTACCCAGGGGACAGGAAACACCATATATTTT. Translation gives CASSRPTQGTGNTIYF.

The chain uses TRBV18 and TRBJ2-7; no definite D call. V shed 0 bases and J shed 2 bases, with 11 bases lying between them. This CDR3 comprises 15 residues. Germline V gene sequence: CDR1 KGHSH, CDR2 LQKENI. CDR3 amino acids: CASSPPVGVPYEQYF. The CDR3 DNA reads TGTGCCAGCTCACCACCGGTCGGAGTGCCCTACGAGCAGTACTTC.

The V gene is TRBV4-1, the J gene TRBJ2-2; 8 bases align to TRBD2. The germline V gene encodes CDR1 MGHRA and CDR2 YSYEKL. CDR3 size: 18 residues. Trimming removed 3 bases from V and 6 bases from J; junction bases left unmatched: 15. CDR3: CASSQGTGGGALSGELFF. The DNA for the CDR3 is TGCGCCAGCAGCCAGGGGACGGGGGGGGGCGCCCTCTCCGGGGAGCTGTTTTTT.